The T cell receptor beta chain under discussion was sequenced for a study of memory CD4+ T cells and cytomegalovirus serostatus. At the level of the study: Donors were healthy Belgian adults, under ten CMV seropositive and fewer than 30 seronegative.

Data came from immunoSEQ multiplex PCR; TCRdb stores just in-frame clones and leaves some out. The profile shows approximately 70,000 clones, around 76% of them singletons. Overall study findings and caveats: 67 of 164 known CMV-associated TCRbeta sequences appeared in CD4+ memory.

The sort gate was single viable CD3+CD4+CD8-CD45RO+ cells for memory CD4+ T cells. The junction had 10 bases not matched to a gene; V was cut back by 5 bases and J by 8 bases. The CDR3 extends over 14 amino acids. Germline V gene lookup returns CDR1 MDHEN and CDR2 SYDVKM. Of note for this clone: What it binds is not known.

The J gene is TRBJ1-2, the V gene TRBV28; the match to TRBD1 covers 8 bases. The receptor comes from an adult in good health and CMV-seropositive. The sequenced sample consisted of memory CD4+ T cells from blood. The CDR3 loop is CASSPRTGRIGYTF. CDR3 bases: TGTGCCAGCAGTCCGAGGACAGGGAGAATCGGCTACACCTTC.